This T cell receptor beta chain was recovered during a study of T cell responses to AZD1222 COVID-19 vaccine. Second-dose schedules of about 4 or about 12 weeks were combined. As regards this clone: What it binds is unknown.

V was pared by 6 bases and J by 0 bases, with 16 bases between. The germline V gene encodes CDR1 MNHEY and CDR2 SVGEGT. The CDR3 is made up of 16 amino acids. Data came from immunoSEQ multiplex PCR; TCRdb stores just in-frame clones and leaves some out. The data show 250,000 to 300,000 clones, roughly 93% seen once. Findings of the study overall: The breadth and depth of Spike-specific TCRs increased once two AZD1222 doses had been given. Close to half of all spike-specific TCRs reportedly target regions of the variants that are unmutated. Donors skewed white British and female; clonal diversity was possibly underestimated.

This TCR was sampled from an adult who received the AZD1222 COVID-19 vaccine. The sample consisted of peripheral blood, taken 28 days after the second AZD1222 dose. The genes are TRBV6-2 or TRBV6-3 and TRBJ2-3, with D perhaps being TRBD1 or TRBD2 (5 bases each). CDR3 residues: CASSEGRHLSTDTQYF. The CDR3, as DNA: TGTGCCAGCAGCGAGGGACGCCACCTAAGCACAGATACGCAGTATTTT.